A single sample is the source of the 19 T cell receptor beta chains below, sequenced in a study of beta chain features in type 1 diabetes. Since all of the isolated RNA was reverse transcribed, expressed TCRB transcripts were what got sequenced. Assay: immunoSEQ multiplex PCR; the TCRdb copy retains only in-frame clones and omits some. The table shows some 140,000 clones, with roughly a tenth occurring only once. Sequencing was performed on central memory CD4+ T cells from blood. The receptor set was obtained from a man aged 18-30 years in good health.

This clone was observed a few times. The chain recombines TRBV5-1 with TRBJ1-3; a possible D gene is TRBD1 (6 bases). Germline lookup yields CDR1 SGHRS and CDR2 YFSETQ. Trimming shortened V by 4 bases and J by 2 bases, and 10 bases separated the two germline ends. The CDR3 loop spans 14 amino acids. The DNA of the CDR3 is TGCGCCAGCAGCGAGGACAGTACTGGAAACACCATATATTTT. Protein sequence: CASSEDSTGNTIYF.

This chain uses TRBV11-2 with TRBJ1-1; the match to TRBD1 covers 11 bases. The CDR3 is 15 amino acids. The germline CDR1 and CDR2 sequences are SGHAT and FQNNGV. The V segment lost 2 bases and the J segment 6 bases; nucleotides outside the gene matches: 5. CDR3 coding DNA: TGTGCCAGCAGCTTACTTGGACAGGGGGCCCCTGAAGCTTTCTTT. Translated, it gives CASSLLGQGAPEAFF.

This clone showed up just a few times. The V gene is TRBV30, the J gene TRBJ1-2; D gene uncertain. Germline V gives CDR1 GTSNPN, CDR2 SVGIG (reference sequence). The CDR3 loop spans 12 amino acids. Between the trimmed V and J ends, which lost 3 bases and 5 bases, there was a span of 10 bases. CDR3 nucleotides: TGTGCCTGGAGGCGGACTTCGTATGGCTACACCTTC. Translated, it gives CAWRRTSYGYTF.

The sample holds a few counts of this clone. The J gene is TRBJ2-3, the V gene TRBV5-1, with a weak D call TRBD1 (5 bases). The CDR3 is 15 amino acids. Germline assignment: CDR1 SGHRS and CDR2 YFSETQ. The ends were cut back, 5 bases at V and 4 bases at J, with 17 bases in the middle. The CDR3: CASSQVPEGADTQYF. CDR3 DNA sequence: TGCGCCAGCAGTCAGGTCCCGGAAGGGGCAGATACGCAGTATTTT. Together with reference TRBV5-1 and TRBJ2-3, the CDR3 gives the full variable domain: KAGVTQTPRYLIKTRGQQVTLSCSPISGHRSVSWYQQTPGQGLQFLFEYFSETQRNKGNFPGRFSGRQFSNSRSEMNVSTLELGDSALYLCASSQVPEGADTQYFGPGTRLTVL.

This clone has only a few counts. This chain uses TRBV4-3 with TRBJ2-2; D call uncertain. The ends were cut back, 0 bases at V and 3 bases at J, with 8 bases in the middle. The CDR3 has 15 amino acids. Germline values: CDR1 LGHNA, CDR2 YSLEER. The CDR3 is CASSQDPVDTGELFF. The DNA of the CDR3 is TGCGCCAGCAGCCAAGATCCAGTGGACACCGGGGAGCTGTTTTTT.

V is TRBV6-5 and J is TRBJ2-2, with D possibly being TRBD2 (7 bases). Trimming removed 3 bases from V and 2 bases from J, with 10 bases in between. Per the germline V gene, CDR1 is MNHEY and CDR2 is SVGAGI. This CDR3 region has 15 residues. CDR3 sequence reads: CASSYGGGNTGELFF. CDR3 nucleotide sequence: TGTGCCAGCAGTTATGGGGGGGGCAACACCGGGGAGCTGTTTTTT.

The chain joins TRBV5-5 to TRBJ1-5, with TRBD1 as a possible D gene (5 bases). Between the trimmed V and J ends, which lost 0 bases and 1 base, there was a span of 11 bases. The CDR3 runs to 16 residues. Looked up from germline, CDR1 is SGHKS and CDR2 is YYEKEE (reference sequence). Here the CDR3 reads CASSLAGGRSNQPQHF. CDR3 sequence (DNA): TGTGCCAGCAGCTTGGCCGGGGGGAGAAGCAATCAGCCCCAGCATTTT.

The CDR3 sequence is CASSEGQGGYTF. The CDR3 coding sequence is TGCGCCAGCAGCGAAGGACAGGGGGGCTACACCTTC. V is TRBV5-1 and J is TRBJ1-2; 9 bases map to TRBD1. Germline assignment: CDR1 SGHRS and CDR2 YFSETQ. The CDR3 runs 12 residues. V shed 4 bases, J shed 8 bases, and the junction held 3 bases outside the gene matches.

This clone was picked up a small number of times. The chain combines TRBV7-6 with TRBJ1-2, with 8 bases that match TRBD1. The germline gives CDR1 SGHVS, CDR2 FNYEAQ. This CDR3 contains 15 residues. The J segment lost 0 bases and the V segment lost 5 bases, leaving 5 bases of the junction unmatched. The CDR3 spells CASSPQQGANYGYTF. The CDR3 DNA is TGTGCCAGCAGCCCACAACAGGGGGCTAACTATGGCTACACCTTC.

This sequence joins TRBV28 and TRBJ2-2; 10 bases are shared with TRBD2. This CDR3 region has 17 residues. The germline gives CDR1 MDHEN, CDR2 SYDVKM. Germline trimming cut 4 bases from V and 1 base from J; bases unmatched to any gene: 6. CDR3 loop: CASSSPGLARNTGELFF. CDR3 in DNA: TGTGCCAGCAGTTCGCCGGGACTAGCGAGGAACACCGGGGAGCTGTTTTTT. The variable domain in full, with the rest retrieved from reference TRBV28 and TRBJ2-2, is DVKVTQSSRYLVKRTGEKVFLECVQDMDHENMFWYRQDPGLGLRLIYFSYDVKMKEKGDIPEGYSVSREKKERFSLILESASTNQTSMYLCASSSPGLARNTGELFFGEGSRLTVL.

The CDR3: CASSQEGQPNYGYTF. CDR3 coding DNA: TGCGCCAGCAGCCAGGAGGGACAGCCGAACTATGGCTACACCTTC. This chain connects TRBV4-1 to TRBJ1-2, with 7 bases lining up with TRBD1. Germline CDR1 reads MGHRA; CDR2 reads YSYEKL. The J segment lost 2 bases and the V segment lost 3 bases, leaving 6 bases of the junction unmatched. The CDR3 covers 15 residues.

This clone was observed a few times. J is TRBJ1-2 and V is TRBV27, with D maybe TRBD1 (6 bases). V lost 5 bases to trimming and J lost 3 bases, with 10 bases between them. The germline V gene has CDR1 MNHEY and CDR2 SMNVEV (reference sequence). The CDR3 has 13 amino acids. The CDR3 coding sequence is TGTGCCAGCAGTAAACAGGGTCACTATGGCTACACCTTC. Translation: CASSKQGHYGYTF.

This clone was detected a few times. V gene TRBV5-1 combines with J gene TRBJ2-1; maybe TRBD2 (7 bases). Germline V CDR1 and CDR2: SGHRS, YFSETQ. V was clipped by 1 base and J by 6 bases, with 11 bases between them. The CDR3 spans 14 residues. CDR3 in amino acids: CASSLMGGLNEQFF. The CDR3 DNA is TGCGCCAGCAGCTTGATGGGGGGGCTCAATGAGCAGTTCTTC.

This clone occurred a few times. Other DNA sequences from this sample encode an identical CDR3 as well. This rearrangement joins TRBV30 to TRBJ2-7; 8 nucleotides agree with TRBD1. This CDR3 comprises 12 residues. V was pared by 4 bases and J by 4 bases, with 3 bases of the junction left unmatched. CDR1 and CDR2 (germline): GTSNPN, SVGIG (reference sequence). The CDR3 DNA sequence: TGTGCCTGGACAGGGGGCAAGTACGAGCAGTACTTC. It specifies CAWTGGKYEQYF.

This clone appeared a few times. This chain joins TRBV7-2 and TRBJ2-3; D is unclear. The CDR3 extends over 14 amino acids. Per the germline V gene, CDR1 is SGHTA and CDR2 is FQGNSA. Trimming removed 1 base at V and 6 bases at J, with 11 bases between. The CDR3 protein is CASSLGVTQDTQYF. The CDR3 bases are TGTGCCAGCAGCTTAGGCGTTACACAGGATACGCAGTATTTT.

The table lists this clone with a few counts. This rearrangement joins TRBV15 to TRBJ1-5; TRBD1 might be the D (5 bases). The CDR3 spans 15 residues. CDR1 is LNHNV and CDR2 is YYDKDF in the germline V gene (reference sequence). Deletions cut 2 bases from V and 5 bases from J, with 13 bases between. The CDR3 spells CATSRQGRVDQPQHF. The DNA for the CDR3 is TGTGCCACCAGCAGACAGGGCCGTGTGGATCAGCCCCAGCATTTT.

This sequence joins TRBV18 and TRBJ2-1, with D perhaps matching TRBD1 (5 bases). Trimming shortened V by 3 bases and J by 6 bases, and 12 bases separated the two germline ends. The CDR3 runs to 14 residues. Germline CDR1 reads KGHSH; CDR2 reads LQKENI. The CDR3 sequence: CASSPGRVGNEQFF. The CDR3 nucleotides read TGTGCCAGCTCACCGGGCAGGGTTGGCAATGAGCAGTTCTTC.

This clone was counted between two and nine times. This rearrangement joins TRBV5-5 to TRBJ2-6, with a weak D call TRBD1 (5 bases). The CDR3 spans 19 residues. V was cut by 4 bases and J by 0 bases, with 20 bases left in between. Looked up from germline, CDR1 is SGHKS and CDR2 is YYEKEE (reference sequence). Here the CDR3 DNA reads TGTGCCAGCAGCCACCGTGGGGCGCAGGCCCTCTCTGGGGCCAACGTCCTGACTTTC. Translated, it gives CASSHRGAQALSGANVLTF.

This clone was seen more than once but under ten times. The V and J genes are TRBV10-3 and TRBJ1-6; perhaps TRBD1 as D (5 bases). The CDR3 is 15 amino acids. Trimming pared 2 bases from V and 7 bases from J, leaving 12 bases between. The germline CDR1 and CDR2 sequences are ENHRY and SYGVKD. The CDR3 loop is CAISEGAGINSPLHF. CDR3 DNA sequence: TGTGCCATCAGTGAGGGGGCAGGGATAAATTCACCCCTCCACTTT.